These 9 T cell receptor beta chains originate from one sample sequenced in a study of persistence of HIV-infected CD4 T cells (dated by TCRdb to the early 2020s). These receptors' antigens are unknown. The immunoSEQ hsTCRB assay version 4, run in survey mode, was used to sequence TCRbeta repertoires from genomic DNA. Sourced from immuneACCESS, this table was stored by TCRdb with only in-frame sequences that have V and J called. A share of the clones is absent; for the studies checked, an unresolved V gene accounts for under half, and the remainder has no known explanation. The sample records under 40,000 clones, roughly 70% of which are singletons. Roughly 1.4% of the sample is held by the ten biggest clonotypes. In light of the paper, this sample's treatment or condition label describes: suppressive antiretroviral therapy. A pool of overlapping 15-mer peptides from HIV-1 Gag, at around 1 ug per peptide per mL, was used to stimulate the cells. Responding CD4+ T cells were sorted by upregulation of both CD40 ligand and CD69.

Sequenced material: CD4+ T cells sorted from PBMCs after approximately 18-hour stimulation, taken from a patient who received antiretroviral therapy. Reading the label with the study, this specimen's cell subset or site is: CD40L+CD69+ CD4 T cells responding to HIV-1 Gag peptides. Source of these receptors: an adult man with HIV who was CMV-seropositive.

This clone was counted once. This chain joins TRBV12-3 or TRBV12-4 and TRBJ1-2; a weak D match, TRBD1 (6 bases). The length of the CDR3 is 12 residues. V lost 10 bases and J lost 3, with 12 bases in between. CDR3: CATEGGDYGYTF. CDR3 in DNA: TGTGCCACCGAAGGGGGAGACTATGGCTACACCTTC.

The V and J genes are TRBV5-4 and TRBJ2-3; D unresolved. The ends were cut back, 4 bases at V and 3 bases at J, with 18 bases in the middle. Looked up from germline, CDR1 is SGHNT and CDR2 is YYREEE (reference sequence). The CDR3 has 16 residues. The CDR3 spells CASSPMLGGETDTQYF. As DNA, the CDR3 is TGTGCCAGCAGCCCCATGCTGGGCGGTGAGACAGATACGCAGTATTTT.

The gene calls are TRBV9 and TRBJ2-2; perhaps TRBD2 as D (6 bases). The CDR3 has 15 amino acids. Germline CDR1 and CDR2: SGDLS and YYNGEE. The germline V and J ends were trimmed by 0 bases and 7 bases, with 13 bases remaining between them. CDR3 DNA sequence: TGTGCCAGCAGCGTAGCTGGGCAGGGAGGCGGGGAGCTGTTTTTT. This sequence encodes CASSVAGQGGGELFF. The complete variable domain, with remaining parts taken from reference TRBV9 and TRBJ2-2, reads DSGVTQTPKHLITATGQRVTLRCSPRSGDLSVYWYQQSLDQGLQFLIQYYNGEERAKGNILERFSAQQFPDLHSELNLSSLELGDSALYFCASSVAGQGGGELFFGEGSRLTVL.

The chain carries TRBV27 and TRBJ1-2, with 7 bases that match TRBD1. This CDR3 is 14 amino acids long. Germline loops: CDR1 MNHEY, CDR2 SMNVEV (reference sequence). The V and J ends lost 5 bases and 7 bases, in that order; junction bases with no gene match: 10. The CDR3 protein is CASSTLRDRGGYTF. In DNA form, the CDR3 reads TGTGCCAGCAGTACCCTCCGGGACAGAGGTGGCTACACCTTC.

This clone was counted once. This chain uses TRBV24-1 with TRBJ2-3; possibly TRBD2 for D (5 bases). Germline assignment: CDR1 KGHDR and CDR2 SFDVKD. CDR3 size: 13 residues. V dropped 6 bases and J dropped 2 bases, with 8 bases sitting between them. This CDR3 reads CATSRGFTDTQYF. The CDR3 DNA sequence: TGTGCCACCAGTAGAGGGTTCACAGATACGCAGTATTTT.

In its sample, this clone was seen a few times. Other DNA sequences of this sample code for an identical CDR3. V is TRBV3-1 (or the pseudogene TRBV3-2) and J is TRBJ1-1; D gene unclear. There are 12 residues in the CDR3. V was shortened by 5 bases and J by 2 bases, with 6 bases between the two germline ends. Germline assignment: CDR1 LGHDT and CDR2 YNNKEL (reference sequence). In DNA, the CDR3 is TGTGCCAGCAGCTTCGTAAACACTGAAGCTTTCTTT. This gives the protein CASSFVNTEAFF.

This clone was picked up one time. The chain combines TRBV3-1 (or the pseudogene TRBV3-2) with TRBJ1-5; D is perhaps TRBD1 (6 bases). V was pared by 1 base and J by 7 bases, with 8 bases between. This CDR3 contains 13 residues. The germline V gene encodes CDR1 LGHDT and CDR2 YNNKEL (reference sequence). Here the CDR3 DNA reads TGTGCCAGCAGCCAAGGGGGGGGCCAGCCCCAGCATTTT. It translates to CASSQGGGQPQHF.

The J gene is TRBJ2-1, the V gene TRBV4-1; no clear D. Trimming took off 4 bases at V and 0 bases at J, with 10 bases between the two ends. Germline assignment: CDR1 MGHRA and CDR2 YSYEKL. This CDR3 has 15 amino acids. In DNA form, the CDR3 reads TGCGCCAGCAGCCCCGACTTCAGCTCCTACAATGAGCAGTTCTTC. As protein: CASSPDFSSYNEQFF.

The CDR3 spells CASSPRDYPGGEQYF. CDR3 DNA sequence: TGCGCCAGCAGCCCGCGGGATTACCCCGGGGGTGAGCAGTACTTC. The chain is built from TRBV5-1 and TRBJ2-7; D may be TRBD2 (6 bases). This CDR3 region has 15 residues. The V end lost 4 bases, the J end lost 7 bases, and 21 bases lay between the germline ends. CDR1 is SGHRS, CDR2 YFSETQ, per germline. Drawing the rest from reference TRBV5-1 and TRBJ2-7, the complete variable domain is KAGVTQTPRYLIKTRGQQVTLSCSPISGHRSVSWYQQTPGQGLQFLFEYFSETQRNKGNFPGRFSGRQFSNSRSEMNVSTLELGDSALYLCASSPRDYPGGEQYFGPGTRLTVT.